A single sample is the source of the 4 T cell receptor beta chains below, sequenced in a study of T-cell reconstitution after alpha-beta-depleted transplantation in children. As it was prepared, the TCRbeta library received unique molecular identifiers. TCRdb re-called the PCR reads with MiXCR, one entry per CDR3 protein. This table holds a few hundred thousand distinct CDR3 sequences, roughly 27% found once. Source: PBMCs, taken before TCRalphabeta/CD19-depleted stem cell transplant. The receptors were sampled from a boy under three years old with Wiskott-Aldrich syndrome, due to receive a stem cell transplant.

V gene TRBV29-1 combines with J gene TRBJ2-5; D perhaps matches TRBD2 (5 bases). Germline V lookup: CDR1 SQVTM, CDR2 ANQGSEA. The CDR3 loop spans 14 amino acids. The ends were cut back, 8 bases at V and 4 bases at J, with 20 bases in the middle. CDR3 sequence (DNA): TGCAGCAGCCGGACGGGAAGGGCCCCAGAGACCCAGTACTTC. Translated, it gives CSSRTGRAPETQYF.

A few counts support this clonotype. The chain combines TRBV21-1 with TRBJ1-1. TRBV21-1 is shown as a pseudogene. The CDR3 runs 13 residues. Here the CDR3 reads CASSKESRTEAFF. CDR3 DNA: TGTGCCAGCAGCAAAGAGAGCCGCACTGAAGCTTTCTTT.

This clonotype was seen only a few times. Here the CDR3 DNA reads TGTGCCAGCAGACCTAGCATCGCGGTAAACATTCAGTACTTC. This gives the protein CASRPSIAVNIQYF. This rearrangement joins TRBV28 to TRBJ2-4, with a weak D call TRBD2 (5 bases). This CDR3 comprises 14 residues. Trimming left V 6 bases short and J 6 bases short, with 15 bases between. The germline CDR1 and CDR2 sequences are MDHEN and SYDVKM.

This clonotype has just a few counts. This sequence joins TRBV5-1 and TRBJ2-1, with 7 positions matching TRBD2. Looked up from germline, CDR1 is SGHRS and CDR2 is YFSETQ. V was clipped by 2 bases and J by 9 bases; unmatched bases: 11. The CDR3 spans 15 residues. This chain's CDR3 is CASSLAGSASGEQFF. The CDR3 coding sequence is TGCGCCAGCAGCTTAGCGGGAAGCGCTTCGGGTGAGCAGTTCTTC.